This T cell receptor beta chain was recovered during a study of shared clonotypes between healthy human individuals (TCRdb year 2020). Study-wide context: A few men and a couple of women, aged 18 to 49 years, made up the cohort. For each donor, three plates each were used for CD4 naive and CD4 memory, two plates were used for CD8 naive, and one plate was used for CD8 memory. To estimate repertoire size and how much clonotype sharing occurs between individuals, the study deeply sequenced the blood TCR repertoires of several healthy adults. To increase sequencing depth and limit assay-specific biases, different laboratories used diverse techniques to prepare libraries and sequence TCR repertoires. Per donor, leukapheresis produced somewhere between about 0.9 and 9.5 billion PBMCs.

V ends up 5 bases short and J 4 bases short, with an unmatched junction base count of 13. Including cysteine and phenylalanine, the CDR3 has 17 amino acids. Here the CDR3 DNA is all that survives: 51 bases in frame from base 1. The germline V gene (reference sequence) provides CDR1 MNHEY and CDR2 SMNVEV. Healthy HIV-negative adults with no recently reported acute infections or vaccinations were included as donors. Every donor was a Caucasian adult residing in Nashville, Tennessee, USA. CD8 memory samples consisted of magnetically selected CD45RO+ cells combined with CCR7-negative CD45RA+ effector memory (TemRA) cells. Blood was obtained by leukapheresis, after which PBMCs were separated by Ficoll-Histopaque density gradient centrifugation and cryopreserved in liquid nitrogen vapor phase. Purity and quantity of every magnetically sorted T cell population were checked by analytical flow cytometry. Each sorted fraction had its genomic DNA isolated and then quantified by UV absorbance on a Nanodrop 2000c.

The research as a whole found: Sampling was limited to blood, and TCR repertoires in tissue likely differ from TCR repertoires in blood. Pairwise subsampling led to the expectation that sequencing depth would affect the degree of clonotype sharing among donors. Because the study included a small number of donors, the genetic and exposure-history diversity represented was limited. Sharing across several donors was observed for approximately 5% of naive CD4, 3% to 3.5% of naive CD8, about 2.3% of memory CD4, and about 0.4% of memory CD8 clonotypes. Larger estimated clonotype richness was generally found for naive subsets than for memory subsets. Rarefaction of sorted-subset datasets indicated incomplete sequencing despite the large sequencing depth. Clonotypes shared by all four sorted-subset donors showed higher generation probabilities than non-shared clonotypes.

Using the deep immunoSEQ assay, multiplex PCR amplified TCR CDR3 regions from genomic DNA. For each cell subset, the extracted genomic DNA was distributed evenly across all wells of several immunoSEQ 96-well plates, and each plate served as one replicate. For sorted subsets, each replicate PCR was loaded with 200 to 250 ng genomic DNA, equivalent to about 30,000 T cell genomes. Purified libraries were measured with a Qubit 3.0 fluorometer, size-checked on a Bioanalyzer 2100, and measured again with the KAPA Library Quantification kit. Every immunoSEQ 96-well plate was sequenced on a dedicated single-read 150-cycle Illumina NextSeq 550 flow cell. The paper's data handling went like this. Because the immunoSEQ output held only junctional sequences and lacked quality scores, the filtering could not match the filtering applied to full-length reads. Sequences were annotated with PyIR, a Python wrapper for IgBLAST v1.9, and V/J genes and CDR3 were assigned using IMGT germline references. Reads with weak V/J assignments (E-value above 1e-6), missing CDR3, stop codons, out-of-frame junctions, or ambiguous translated residues were removed. V3J clonotypes were defined as sequences sharing an identical inferred V gene, J gene, and CDR3 amino acid sequence. Percentage overlap between repertoires was calculated by dividing the number of shared unique clonotypes by the size of the smaller repertoire. Richness of each repertoire was evaluated using RTK rarefaction, the Chao1 estimator, and Recon v2.1 estimates of unobserved clonotypes. For all TCRbeta clonotypes obtained by the gDNA method from a few donors, generation probabilities were computed with OLGA. As stored in TCRdb, this immuneACCESS dataset retains in-frame rearrangements with V and J assigned. A fraction of the clones does not appear; measured against another copy, unresolved V genes explain less than half of the discrepancy, and the remainder lacks a known reason. The V and J calls and clone size were taken over from that table, and D and trimming were inferred from the DNA. For this sample there are 550,000 to 800,000 clones; less than 95% appear just once. The ten top clones hold more than 30% of the sample.

Regarding this clone: Its antigen specificity is not known. Base quality data are lacking; no much larger clone is found one base away.

This chain joins TRBV27 to TRBJ2-3, with TRBD1 matching 9 junction bases. The TCR originated in a man aged 18 to 29 in good health. Some clones in this sample may be carry-over from other donors' samples. The sequencing input was memory CD8+ T cells from PBMCs. The cell subset or site label on this specimen signifies: CD45RO+ cells pooled with CCR7-negative TemRA cells. The bases read TGTGCCAGCAGTGCCTCCGCCGGGACAGGGATGGCAGATACGCAGTATTTT. Translated, this gives CASSASAGTGMADTQYF.